A single sample is the source of the 23 T cell receptor beta chains below, sequenced in a study of OX40 agonist ivuxolimab in advanced cancers. Only in-frame clones appear in the TCRdb table, and some are missing; sequencing was by immunoSEQ multiplex PCR. Among 75,000 to 95,000 clones, approximately 85% were seen once, and the ten largest hold over 0.2%. Specimen: CD4+ or CD8+ T cells sorted from blood, collected in a trial of the OX40 agonist ivuxolimab. The receptors derive from an adult with an advanced solid tumor such as melanoma, head and neck, liver or kidney cancer.

The chain employs TRBV27 and TRBJ2-5; TRBD2 is a possible D gene (6 bases). CDR1 is MNHEY and CDR2 is SMNVEV in the germline V gene (reference sequence). V dropped 5 bases and J dropped 5 bases, with 12 bases sitting between them. The CDR3 has 13 amino acids. The CDR3 DNA follows: TGTGCCAGCAGTCCGCGGGGAACGGAGACCCAGTACTTC. As protein: CASSPRGTETQYF.

This chain joins TRBV9 and TRBJ1-2; TRBD1 agrees at 10 bases. Germline CDR1 SGDLS, CDR2 YYNGEE. CDR3 length: 15 residues. V gave up 0 bases and J gave up 4 bases; unmatched junction bases: 3. The CDR3 DNA reads as TGTGCCAGCAGCGTAGATAGGACAGGGGGCTATGGCTACACCTTC. This encodes CASSVDRTGGYGYTF.

The V and J genes are TRBV6-4 and TRBJ1-1; no reliable D call. Germline-derived CDR1 and CDR2 are MRHNA and SNTAGT. The V end was cut by 6 bases, the J end by 2 bases, with 28 bases between. The CDR3 length is 19 residues. The CDR3 DNA sequence: TGTGCCAGCAGACCAGTTGTGACCACTATTTTAAAGGAAAACACTGAAGCTTTCTTT. Its translation: CASRPVVTTILKENTEAFF.

The V call is TRBV18, the J call TRBJ2-1, with 11 positions matching TRBD2. CDR3 size: 16 residues. Trimming at V came to 4 bases and at J to 8 bases, leaving 10 bases not matched to a gene. Germline V gene lookup returns CDR1 KGHSH and CDR2 LQKENI. CDR3 DNA: TGTGCCAGCTCACTCCTTACTAGCGGGAGTTACCATGAGCAGTTCTTC. Amino acids: CASSLLTSGSYHEQFF. Looking up the rest from reference TRBV18 and TRBJ2-1 gives the full variable domain: NAGVMQNPRHLVRRRGQEARLRCSPMKGHSHVYWYRQLPEEGLKFMVYLQKENIIDESGMPKERFSAEFPKEGPSILRIQQVVRGDSAAYFCASSLLTSGSYHEQFFGPGTRLTVL.

The CDR3 region has the DNA TGCGCCAGCAGCTTGGTGGGACTAGGGGAGACCCAGTACTTC. It translates to CASSLVGLGETQYF. This chain links TRBV5-1 with TRBJ2-5, with 8 bases aligning to TRBD2. The germline V gene encodes CDR1 SGHRS and CDR2 YFSETQ. The CDR3 extends over 14 amino acids. V lost 0 bases to trimming and J lost 5 bases; unmatched junction nucleotides: 3.

This rearrangement joins TRBV19 to TRBJ2-2; 8 nucleotides line up with TRBD2. J was trimmed by 6 bases and V by 5 bases; bases with no gene match: 11. The length of the CDR3 is 16 residues. Looked up from germline, CDR1 is LNHDA and CDR2 is SQIVND (reference sequence). CDR3 nucleotide sequence: TGTGCCAGTAGTGCGGCCGGGACTAGGTGGGCCGGGGAGCTGTTTTTT. Protein: CASSAAGTRWAGELFF.

The chain is built from TRBV18 and TRBJ2-7, with a tentative D call TRBD1 (6 bases). V gave up 3 bases and J gave up 2 bases, with 14 bases separating them. The germline gives CDR1 KGHSH, CDR2 LQKENI. This CDR3 has 15 amino acids. The CDR3 DNA reads as TGTGCCAGCTCACCGGGGCAGGGGTTGGCCTACGAGCAGTACGTC. Encoded protein: CASSPGQGLAYEQYV.

The rearrangement links TRBV5-1 to TRBJ2-7, with a tentative D call TRBD2 (8 bases). CDR3 size: 15 residues. Germline values: CDR1 SGHRS, CDR2 YFSETQ. V dropped 0 bases and J dropped 2 bases, with 12 bases sitting between them. CDR3 sequence reads: CASSLAGGTAYEQYV. The CDR3 bases are TGCGCCAGCAGCTTGGCGGGGGGGACAGCCTACGAGCAGTACGTC.

CDR3 sequence: CASSFGDTRYEQYF. The CDR3 DNA sequence: TGCGCCAGCAGCTTTGGGGACACCCGCTACGAGCAGTACTTC. The rearrangement joins TRBV5-1 to TRBJ2-7, with a weak D call TRBD1 (6 bases). This CDR3 has 14 amino acids. The V and J ends lost 2 bases and 3 bases respectively, with 12 bases between them. Germline CDR1 SGHRS, CDR2 YFSETQ.

This clone was detected only a few times. The chain combines TRBV6-5 with TRBJ1-2; TRBD1 matches at 7 bases. Germline values: CDR1 MNHEY, CDR2 SVGAGI. V lost 0 bases, J lost 3 bases, and 1 base stayed unmatched. The CDR3 length is 14 residues. The CDR3 DNA is TGTGCCAGCAGTTACTCGAGGGGGCACTATGGCTACACCTTC. Translated, it gives CASSYSRGHYGYTF.

The chain recombines TRBV5-4 with TRBJ1-6; D is ambiguous. The CDR3 extends over 12 amino acids. Trimming removed 3 bases at V and 10 bases at J, with 8 bases between. The germline V gene has CDR1 SGHNT and CDR2 YYREEE (reference sequence). CDR3 amino acids: CASSYTQSPLHF. In nucleotides, the CDR3 is TGTGCCAGCAGCTATACGCAATCACCCCTCCACTTT.

This chain connects TRBV5-1 to TRBJ2-1; 8 positions match TRBD2. J lost 9 bases, V lost 2 bases, and 13 bases had no gene match. The CDR3 sequence is 16 residues long. Germline V gene lookup returns CDR1 SGHRS and CDR2 YFSETQ. DNA for the CDR3: TGCGCCAGCAGCTTCAACCCGGGACTAGTGGCCGTTGAGCAGTTCTTC. Its protein product is CASSFNPGLVAVEQFF. The complete variable domain, with remaining parts taken from reference TRBV5-1 and TRBJ2-1, reads KAGVTQTPRYLIKTRGQQVTLSCSPISGHRSVSWYQQTPGQGLQFLFEYFSETQRNKGNFPGRFSGRQFSNSRSEMNVSTLELGDSALYLCASSFNPGLVAVEQFFGPGTRLTVL.

The chain employs TRBV7-8 and TRBJ1-4, with D unclear. V was pared by 2 bases and J by 12 bases, with 10 bases between. Per the germline V gene, CDR1 is SGHVS and CDR2 is FQNEAQ. CDR3 length: 12 amino acids. Here the CDR3 DNA reads TGTGCCAGCAGCTTATCACTCGAGGAACTGTTTTTT. Its translation is CASSLSLEELFF.

This chain joins TRBV6-5 and TRBJ1-4, with 9 bases fitting TRBD1. Germline CDR1 and CDR2: MNHEY and SVGAGI. With 6 bases clipped from V and 8 bases from J, the junction kept 7 bases outside the gene matches. The CDR3 runs to 14 residues. The CDR3 DNA reads as TGTGCCAGCAGAATGGGACAGGGTAGGGAAAAACTGTTTTTT. Translating gives CASRMGQGREKLFF.

The chain employs TRBV4-3 and TRBJ1-4, with D perhaps matching TRBD1 (5 bases). CDR1 is LGHNA and CDR2 is YSLEER in the germline V gene. The V end lost 4 bases, the J end lost 4 bases, and 13 bases lay between the germline ends. The CDR3 loop spans 15 amino acids. The CDR3 sequence: CASSLGRGFNEKLFF. CDR3 nucleotides: TGCGCCAGCAGCCTCGGTCGGGGGTTTAATGAAAAACTGTTTTTT.

This chain links TRBV6-5 with TRBJ1-5; 10 positions match TRBD1. The ends lost 8 bases at V and 6 bases at J; junction bases unmatched: 7. The CDR3 runs to 14 residues. CDR1 and CDR2 (germline): MNHEY, SVGAGI. CDR3 nucleotides: TGTGCCAGCTCAGACAGGGGGCGACCTCAGCCCCAGCATTTT. It translates to CASSDRGRPQPQHF.

The chain combines TRBV5-4 with TRBJ1-1; possibly TRBD1 for D (5 bases). Germline values: CDR1 SGHNT, CDR2 YYREEE (reference sequence). The length of the CDR3 is 15 residues. Trimming shortened V by 4 bases and J by 4 bases, and 17 bases separated the two germline ends. The CDR3 loop reads CASSARQSPGTEAFF. CDR3 DNA: TGTGCCAGCAGCGCAAGACAGTCGCCGGGCACTGAAGCTTTCTTT.

The chain links TRBV18 to TRBJ1-4; TRBD1 might be the D (6 bases). Trimming shortened V by 4 bases and J by 7 bases, and 13 bases separated the two germline ends. The CDR3 is 14 residues long. Germline V gene data show CDR1 as KGHSH and CDR2 as LQKENI. CDR3: CASSQQGGGEKLFF. CDR3 coding DNA: TGTGCCAGCTCACAACAGGGAGGGGGTGAAAAACTGTTTTTT.

The chain joins TRBV27 to TRBJ2-6; 10 bases map to TRBD2. This CDR3 region has 19 residues. V lost 5 bases to trimming and J lost 0 bases; unmatched junction nucleotides: 10. CDR1 is MNHEY, CDR2 SMNVEV, per germline (reference sequence). This chain's CDR3 is CASSQRTSGRLSGANVLTF. The CDR3 DNA reads as TGTGCCAGCAGTCAACGGACTAGCGGTCGACTCTCTGGGGCCAACGTCCTGACTTTC.

This chain connects TRBV30 to TRBJ2-7; D ambiguous. The germline CDR1 and CDR2 sequences are GTSNPN and SVGIG (reference sequence). Trimming took off 2 bases at V and 2 bases at J, with 10 bases between the two ends. The CDR3 runs to 13 residues. Here the CDR3 DNA reads TGTGCCTGGAGTCCGCAACCCCCCTACGAGCAGTACTTC. Translated, it gives CAWSPQPPYEQYF.

This clone was observed a handful of times. V and J are TRBV20-1 and TRBJ1-1; D is unresolved. The CDR3 is 11 amino acids. The ends were cut back, 1 base at V and 7 bases at J, with 7 bases in the middle. Germline lookup yields CDR1 DFQATT and CDR2 SNEGSKA (reference sequence). The CDR3 spells CSARAPFEAFF. In nucleotides, the CDR3 is TGCAGTGCTAGAGCCCCCTTTGAAGCTTTCTTT.

CDR3 nucleotide sequence: TGTGCCAGCTCACCATCGTGGAGTCAAGAGACCCAGTACTTC. Protein product: CASSPSWSQETQYF. The chain employs TRBV18 and TRBJ2-5; D is unclear. The V end was cut by 2 bases, the J end by 2 bases, with 9 bases between. The CDR3 covers 14 residues. CDR1 and CDR2 (germline): KGHSH, LQKENI. Complete variable domain (other parts from reference TRBV18 and TRBJ2-5): NAGVMQNPRHLVRRRGQEARLRCSPMKGHSHVYWYRQLPEEGLKFMVYLQKENIIDESGMPKERFSAEFPKEGPSILRIQQVVRGDSAAYFCASSPSWSQETQYFGPGTRLLVL.

Here the CDR3 reads CASSQESGTGAKLGKNIQYF. The CDR3 DNA reads TGCGCCAGCAGCCAAGAGTCCGGGACAGGGGCCAAACTAGGCAAAAACATTCAGTACTTC. The chain carries TRBV4-3 and TRBJ2-4; TRBD1 matches at 10 bases. The germline CDR1 and CDR2 sequences are LGHNA and YSLEER. This CDR3 region has 20 residues. Trimming at V came to 0 bases and at J to 3 bases, leaving 14 bases not matched to a gene.